What follows are 29 T cell receptor beta chains derived from one specimen sequenced in a study of CD4 T cells in relation to SARS-CoV-2 and coronaviruses. Their cognate antigens are unknown. Sequencing used immunoSEQ multiplex PCR; TCRdb keeps in-frame clones, though not all of them. This table has tens of thousands of clones, about 70% appearing once. The unexposed donors gave CD4+ T cells in about 2010-2019, prior to COVID-19. Isolation of CD4+ T cells took place after about 9 days in culture. The sample taken for sequencing was CD4+ T cells from PBMCs, cultured in vitro. The receptors were sampled from a human donor in good health.

The V call is TRBV19, the J call TRBJ1-5; D is ambiguous. This CDR3 contains 14 residues. The germline CDR1 and CDR2 sequences are LNHDA and SQIVND (reference sequence). The ends were cut back, 5 bases at V and 1 base at J, with 9 bases in the middle. The CDR3 reads CASSWRRSNQPQHF. CDR3 coding DNA: TGTGCCAGTAGTTGGCGGCGGAGCAATCAGCCCCAGCATTTT. Together with reference TRBV19 and TRBJ1-5, the CDR3 gives the full variable domain: DGGITQSPKYLFRKEGQNVTLSCEQNLNHDAMYWYRQDPGQGLRLIYYSQIVNDFQKGDIAEGYSVSREKKESFPLTVTSAQKNPTAFYLCASSWRRSNQPQHFGDGTRLSIL.

The CDR3 sequence is CASSYGSLSYNEQFF. DNA for the CDR3: TGTGCCAGCAGTTACGGGTCTCTCTCCTACAATGAGCAGTTCTTC. V is TRBV6-5 and J is TRBJ2-1; D gene unclear. The V and J ends lost 2 bases and 0 bases respectively, with 8 bases between them. The CDR3 contains 15 residues. Germline values: CDR1 MNHEY, CDR2 SVGAGI.

This clone was counted once. This chain uses TRBV7-9 with TRBJ2-1, with 9 bases that match TRBD2. The CDR3 runs to 18 residues. The germline CDR1 and CDR2 sequences are SEHNR and FQNEAQ (reference sequence). V lost 1 base, J lost 1 base, and 8 bases stayed unmatched. The chain's CDR3 is CASSLGRLAVLSYNEQFF. CDR3 nucleotides: TGTGCCAGCAGCTTAGGGCGACTAGCGGTTCTTTCCTACAATGAGCAGTTCTTC.

The chain couples TRBV19 to TRBJ1-2; D remains ambiguous. V lost 6 bases and J 8 bases, leaving 10 bases between the germline ends. The CDR3 runs to 11 residues. The germline V gene encodes CDR1 LNHDA and CDR2 SQIVND (reference sequence). CDR3 amino acids: CASRRGWGYTF. The CDR3 DNA follows: TGTGCCAGTAGGAGAGGGTGGGGCTACACCTTC.

The V gene is TRBV7-3, the J gene TRBJ2-3, with D perhaps matching TRBD2 (5 bases). CDR3 size: 14 residues. The V gene lost 5 bases and the J gene lost 8 bases, with 17 bases spanning the gap. CDR1 is SGHTA, CDR2 FQGTGA, per germline. The DNA for the CDR3 is TGTGCCAGCAGCGTAGGTTTAGGCGGAGGTACGCAGTATTTT. Translating gives CASSVGLGGGTQYF. Filled out from reference TRBV7-3 and TRBJ2-3, the complete variable domain reads GAGVSQTPSNKVTEKGKYVELRCDPISGHTALYWYRQSLGQGPEFLIYFQGTGAADDSGLPNDRFFAVRPEGSVSTLKIQRTERGDSAVYLCASSVGLGGGTQYFGPGTRLTVL.

This clone was recorded a few times. J is TRBJ2-1 and V is TRBV14; tentatively, D is TRBD2 (6 bases). This CDR3 has 16 amino acids. The V gene's germline CDR1 is SGHDN and CDR2 FVKESK. Between the trimmed V and J ends, which lost 2 bases and 6 bases, there was a span of 17 bases. The CDR3 coding sequence is TGTGCCAGCAGCCAACGGCAGGGACTCGACGGCAATGAGCAGTTCTTC. Residues: CASSQRQGLDGNEQFF.

The sample holds a few counts of this clone. V usage is TRBV18 and J usage is TRBJ2-7; D may be TRBD1 (5 bases). The CDR3 has 13 residues. Germline CDR1 reads KGHSH; CDR2 reads LQKENI. The V end lost 2 bases, the J end lost 5 bases, and 10 bases lay between the germline ends. The CDR3 is CASSPSGIDEQYF. CDR3 sequence (DNA): TGTGCCAGCTCACCATCAGGGATAGACGAGCAGTACTTC.

The genes are TRBV7-9 and TRBJ1-1; D not certain. V dropped 6 bases and J dropped 0 bases, with 11 bases sitting between them. Looked up from germline, CDR1 is SEHNR and CDR2 is FQNEAQ (reference sequence). This CDR3 is 14 amino acids long. CDR3 nucleotide sequence: TGTGCCAGCAGATCACCGGCAATGAACACTGAAGCTTTCTTT. It specifies CASRSPAMNTEAFF.

J is TRBJ2-3 and V is TRBV4-3; D assignment may be TRBD1 or TRBD2 (6 bases each). This CDR3 has 13 residues. Germline CDR1 reads LGHNA; CDR2 reads YSLEER. Deletions cut 4 bases from V and 6 bases from J, with 11 bases between. The CDR3 sequence is CASSLGGRDTQYF. The CDR3 DNA sequence: TGCGCCAGCAGCCTAGGGGGGAGGGATACGCAGTATTTT.

J is TRBJ1-4 and V is TRBV19; D unresolved. The germline CDR1 and CDR2 sequences are LNHDA and SQIVND (reference sequence). Trimming shortened V by 1 base and J by 8 bases, and 14 bases separated the two germline ends. This CDR3 spans 15 amino acids. The CDR3 here is CASSIAVGQTEKLFF. CDR3 sequence (DNA): TGTGCCAGTAGTATAGCCGTAGGCCAGACCGAAAAACTGTTTTTT.

This clone has only a few counts. The rearrangement links TRBV30 to TRBJ2-1; no definite D call. With 0 bases removed from V and 10 bases from J, the gap between germline ends came to 13 bases. The CDR3 extends over 13 amino acids. Per germline, CDR1 GTSNPN and CDR2 SVGIG (reference sequence). In DNA, the CDR3 is TGTGCCTGGAGTGTCCCGCCCGTGGAGGAGCAGTTCTTC. It is translated as CAWSVPPVEEQFF.

The rearrangement links TRBV2 to TRBJ2-7; D assignment may be TRBD1 or TRBD2 (5 bases each). Germline CDR1 and CDR2: SNHLY and FYNNEI. The CDR3 runs 12 residues. Trimming cost V 5 bases and J 5 bases, with 10 bases left between them. The chain's CDR3 is CASSRDRDEQYF. In nucleotides, the CDR3 is TGTGCCAGCAGTCGGGACCGGGACGAGCAGTACTTC. Supplemented by reference TRBV2 and TRBJ2-7, the full variable domain reads EPEVTQTPSHQVTQMGQEVILRCVPISNHLYFYWYRQILGQKVEFLVSFYNNEISEKSEIFDDQFSVERPDGSNFTLKIRSTKLEDSAMYFCASSRDRDEQYFGPGTRLTVT.

This clone showed up just a few times. This rearrangement joins TRBV3-1 (or the pseudogene TRBV3-2) to TRBJ2-7, with 11 bases aligning to TRBD2. CDR1 is LGHDT, CDR2 YNNKEL, per germline (reference sequence). The ends lost 5 bases at V and 2 bases at J; junction bases unmatched: 2. This CDR3 has 14 amino acids. CDR3 bases: TGTGCCAGCAGCGCTAGCGGGAGGACCTACGAGCAGTACTTC. This sequence encodes CASSASGRTYEQYF.

Turning to this clone: Other DNA sequences within the sample encode an identical CDR3. The gene calls are TRBV19 and TRBJ1-1; no firm D call. The CDR3 loop spans 13 amino acids. CDR1 LNHDA and CDR2 SQIVND come from the germline V gene (reference sequence). V was trimmed by 5 bases and J by 1 base, leaving 8 bases between them. The CDR3 region is CASSYTGNTEAFF. The CDR3 DNA follows: TGTGCCAGTAGTTACACTGGGAACACTGAAGCTTTCTTT. Supplemented by reference TRBV19 and TRBJ1-1, the full variable domain reads DGGITQSPKYLFRKEGQNVTLSCEQNLNHDAMYWYRQDPGQGLRLIYYSQIVNDFQKGDIAEGYSVSREKKESFPLTVTSAQKNPTAFYLCASSYTGNTEAFFGQGTRLTVV.

The chain recombines TRBV18 with TRBJ2-3; no reliable D call. V was cut by 3 bases and J by 6 bases, with 10 bases left in between. This CDR3 has 13 residues. The germline V gene encodes CDR1 KGHSH and CDR2 LQKENI. The CDR3 DNA reads TGTGCCAGCTCACCTCCACCGGGCGATACGCAGTATTTT. It specifies CASSPPPGDTQYF.

The chain links TRBV7-9 to TRBJ1-2, with 10 positions matching TRBD1. The CDR3 contains 13 residues. With 4 bases clipped from V and 6 bases from J, the junction kept 2 bases outside the gene matches. Per germline, CDR1 SEHNR and CDR2 FQNEAQ (reference sequence). For the CDR3, the DNA is TGTGCCAGCAGCTCGACAGGGGGCAATGGCTACACCTTC. It specifies CASSSTGGNGYTF.

This clone has only one observation. The rearrangement links TRBV2 to TRBJ1-5; D unclear. The CDR3 length is 14 residues. Trimming took 6 bases from V and 4 from J, leaving 13 bases between them. Germline values: CDR1 SNHLY, CDR2 FYNNEI. The CDR3 loop reads CASRDTRRNQPQHF. CDR3 DNA sequence: TGTGCCAGCAGAGATACACGGAGGAATCAGCCCCAGCATTTT.

The chain carries TRBV7-2 and TRBJ1-3, with 11 bases identical to TRBD1. V lost 4 bases and J lost 4; bases outside the gene matches: 9. This CDR3 has 17 amino acids. Germline lookup yields CDR1 SGHTA and CDR2 FQGNSA. The CDR3 here is CASSWGTGGNSGNTIYF. In DNA, the CDR3 is TGTGCCAGCAGCTGGGGGACAGGGGGGAATTCAGGAAACACCATATATTTT.

The chain is built from TRBV14 and TRBJ1-1, with D unresolved. The CDR3 consists of 12 residues. Germline CDR1 reads SGHDN; CDR2 reads FVKESK. Trimming removed 2 bases from V and 10 bases from J, with 11 bases in between. The CDR3 region has the DNA TGTGCCAGCAGCCAATTTTCGAGCAGAGCTTTCTTT. Protein product: CASSQFSSRAFF.

V gene TRBV18 combines with J gene TRBJ2-7; 7 bases match TRBD1. Germline lookup yields CDR1 KGHSH and CDR2 LQKENI. Trimming removed 2 bases from V and 0 bases from J; junction bases left unmatched: 7. This CDR3 is built from 16 residues. The CDR3 sequence is CASSPSRDRVSYEQYF. In DNA, the CDR3 is TGTGCCAGCTCACCAAGTCGCGACAGGGTCTCCTACGAGCAGTACTTC.

This chain links TRBV19 with TRBJ1-5, with D perhaps TRBD1 (5 bases). This CDR3 comprises 13 residues. V was pared by 4 bases and J by 5 bases, with 9 bases between. Germline CDR1 reads LNHDA; CDR2 reads SQIVND (reference sequence). Here the CDR3 DNA reads TGTGCCAGTAGTAGGGGGGTTCATCAGCCCCAGCATTTT. Translation gives CASSRGVHQPQHF.

V is TRBV27 and J is TRBJ1-6, with 8 bases identical to TRBD1. Germline V CDR1 and CDR2: MNHEY, SMNVEV (reference sequence). This CDR3 has 17 residues. With 4 bases clipped from V and 7 bases from J, the junction kept 12 bases outside the gene matches. The DNA for the CDR3 is TGTGCCAGCAGTTCGACTATCTCCTCAGGGGGCAATTCACCCCTCCACTTT. Protein: CASSSTISSGGNSPLHF.

The chain joins TRBV5-1 to TRBJ1-2; 8 bases fit TRBD1. V lost 6 bases to trimming and J lost 8 bases; unmatched junction nucleotides: 15. Per germline, CDR1 SGHRS and CDR2 YFSETQ. This CDR3 region has 15 residues. For the CDR3, the DNA is TGCGCCAGCACCGAGACAGGGGATGCGCTATGGGGCTACACCTTC. Protein product: CASTETGDALWGYTF.

J is TRBJ2-3 and V is TRBV11-2; D call uncertain. The CDR3 length is 16 residues. CDR1 is SGHAT and CDR2 is FQNNGV in the germline V gene. Trimming left V 2 bases short and J 0 bases short, with 12 bases between. The CDR3 sequence: CASSLSFRSSTDTQYF. The CDR3 nucleotides are TGTGCCAGCAGCTTATCATTTCGCTCGAGCACAGATACGCAGTATTTT.

The chain recombines TRBV18 with TRBJ1-2, with TRBD1 matching 8 bases. The CDR3 is made up of 17 amino acids. Germline values: CDR1 KGHSH, CDR2 LQKENI. With 3 bases clipped from V and 0 bases from J, the junction kept 9 bases outside the gene matches. CDR3: CASSPDLPGQANYGYTF. The CDR3 DNA follows: TGTGCCAGCTCACCGGATTTACCGGGACAGGCTAACTATGGCTACACCTTC.

This clone was observed a few times. The chain joins TRBV10-3 to TRBJ2-1, with D possibly TRBD2 on 6 matching bases. This CDR3 is built from 15 residues. Deletions cut 0 bases from V and 0 bases from J, with 6 bases between. CDR1 is ENHRY and CDR2 is SYGVKD in the germline V gene. The CDR3 DNA is TGTGCCATCAGTGAGTCGGGACTCTCCTACAATGAGCAGTTCTTC. Translation: CAISESGLSYNEQFF.

This clone was counted once. The chain couples TRBV7-8 to TRBJ1-5; 11 bases fit TRBD1. This CDR3 region has 17 residues. Germline CDR1 reads SGHVS; CDR2 reads FQNEAQ. Trimming at V came to 3 bases and at J to 0 bases, leaving 4 bases not matched to a gene. The CDR3 region has the DNA TGTGCCAGCAGCTTTGGGACAGGGGGGTATAGCAATCAGCCCCAGCATTTT. Residues: CASSFGTGGYSNQPQHF.

This rearrangement joins TRBV6-5 to TRBJ1-6, with unresolved D. In germline, CDR1 is MNHEY, CDR2 SVGAGI. The CDR3 runs to 12 residues. Trimming left V 8 bases short and J 4 bases short, with 6 bases between. The DNA for the CDR3 is TGTGCCAGCGGGCGGTATAATTCACCCCTCCACTTT. Amino acid sequence: CASGRYNSPLHF.

V usage is TRBV19 and J usage is TRBJ2-7; 15 bases are shared with TRBD2. Per germline, CDR1 LNHDA and CDR2 SQIVND (reference sequence). J was trimmed by 6 bases and V by 6 bases; bases with no gene match: 6. The CDR3 is 15 amino acids. The CDR3 bases are TGTGCCAGTAGCAGCAGGACTAGCGGGAGGGTCGAGCAGTACTTC. This encodes CASSSRTSGRVEQYF.